These 27 T cell receptor beta chains came from one sample sequenced in a study of T cells after yellow fever vaccination. TCRdb analysed the 5' RACE reads with MiXCR anew, one entry per CDR3 protein. The table includes just over 250,000 distinct CDR3 sequences, about 5.2% detected once. The input for sequencing was CD4+ T cells sorted from PBMCs, taken on the day of the yellow fever booster vaccination. The receptors come from a man in his late teens or twenties who received the YFV17D yellow fever vaccine.

This clonotype was detected a few times. The CDR3 DNA sequence: TGTGCCAGCAGTCCTAGGGACCTCAATCAGCCCCAGCATTTT. It specifies CASSPRDLNQPQHF. This chain uses TRBV7-9 with TRBJ1-5; D might be TRBD1 (5 bases). V was trimmed by 6 bases and J by 3 bases, leaving 12 bases between them. The CDR3 sequence is 14 residues long. Germline CDR1 is SEHNR and CDR2 is FQNEAQ (reference sequence).

Ten or more counts support this clonotype. This sequence joins TRBV15 and TRBJ2-1; D unresolved. Germline V lookup: CDR1 LNHNV, CDR2 YYDKDF (reference sequence). Trimming stripped 3 bases from V and 1 base from J, with 13 bases between. The CDR3 is made up of 16 amino acids. CDR3 in DNA: TGTGCCACCAGCAGCCTCCCAGGTGGGTCCTACAATGAGCAGTTCTTC. This gives the protein CATSSLPGGSYNEQFF.

This clonotype came up many times. The chain recombines TRBV12-3 or TRBV12-4 with TRBJ2-5; 12 bases are shared with TRBD2. The CDR3 covers 16 residues. V lost 3 bases to trimming and J lost 1 base; unmatched junction nucleotides: 3. The CDR3 nucleotides read TGTGCCAGCAGTTTCGGACTAGCGGGGAGCCAAGAGACCCAGTACTTC. Protein: CASSFGLAGSQETQYF.

This clonotype appeared a few times. The rearrangement links TRBV6-5 to TRBJ1-1; no firm D call. The germline CDR1 and CDR2 sequences are MNHEY and SVGAGI. This CDR3 contains 13 residues. Trimming removed 7 bases at V and 3 bases at J, with 12 bases between. This CDR3 reads CASTRGRYTEAFF. The CDR3 bases are TGTGCCAGCACCCGGGGTAGATACACTGAAGCTTTCTTT.

This clonotype was seen at least ten times. V is TRBV11-1 and J is TRBJ2-7; 8 positions agree with TRBD1. This CDR3 comprises 15 residues. Germline assignment: CDR1 SGHAT and CDR2 FQDESV (reference sequence). V was pared by 5 bases and J by 4 bases, with 10 bases of the junction left unmatched. This CDR3 reads CASSRTGTEGYEQYF. CDR3 nucleotide sequence: TGTGCCAGCAGCCGGACAGGGACGGAAGGGTACGAGCAGTACTTC.

The chain is built from TRBV10-1 and TRBJ1-2; 7 nucleotides line up with TRBD1. V gave up 7 bases and J gave up 8 bases; unmatched junction bases: 10. The CDR3 spans 13 residues. In germline, CDR1 is WNHNN, CDR2 SYGVQD (reference sequence). The CDR3 region is CASKKDRPGGYTF. In DNA form, the CDR3 reads TGCGCCAGCAAAAAGGACAGGCCCGGCGGCTACACCTTC.

CDR3 DNA sequence: TGTGCCAGCACCCACGGCGGGACCCAGTACTTC. Translating gives CASTHGGTQYF. The V gene is TRBV6-5, the J gene TRBJ2-5, with unresolved D. With 7 bases removed from V and 7 bases from J, the gap between germline ends came to 10 bases. Germline values: CDR1 MNHEY, CDR2 SVGAGI. The CDR3 runs to 11 residues.

This clonotype was counted only a few times. The rearrangement joins TRBV5-1 to TRBJ1-2; D gene unclear. Trimming cost V 0 bases and J 2 bases, with 11 bases left between them. The CDR3 has 15 amino acids. Germline V lookup: CDR1 SGHRS, CDR2 YFSETQ. The CDR3 loop is CASSLGLGGNYGYTF. The DNA of the CDR3 is TGCGCCAGCAGCTTGGGTTTAGGAGGAAACTATGGCTACACCTTC.

This clonotype was detected only a few times. J is TRBJ2-7 and V is TRBV12-3 or TRBV12-4, with 9 nucleotides matching TRBD1. The CDR3 sequence is 15 residues long. After removal of 3 bases from V and 3 bases from J, the junction contained 6 bases not matched to a gene. CDR3 DNA: TGTGCCAGCAGTTTTAGGGGACAGGGTAACTACGAGCAGTACTTC. Translating it yields CASSFRGQGNYEQYF.

About this clonotype: This may come from a read error, since a much larger clone is one base off. The CDR3 reads CASSYVRVRGAFF. The DNA of the CDR3 is TGTGCCAGCAGTTACGTCCGGGTAAGGGGAGCTTTCTTT. The V gene is TRBV6-5, the J gene TRBJ1-1; tentative D call: TRBD1 (5 bases). The CDR3 spans 13 residues. Trimming took off 2 bases at V and 10 bases at J, with 14 bases between the two ends. Germline V CDR1 and CDR2: MNHEY, SVGAGI.

The chain is built from TRBV5-1 and TRBJ2-5; no reliable D call. The CDR3 is made up of 14 amino acids. V dropped 5 bases and J dropped 3 bases, with 14 bases sitting between them. Germline CDR1 reads SGHRS; CDR2 reads YFSETQ. CDR3 in DNA: TGCGCCAGCAGGCCATCGTCCGGAGAAGAGACCCAGTACTTC. Translating it yields CASRPSSGEETQYF.

V gene TRBV20-1 combines with J gene TRBJ2-5; 9 positions agree with TRBD2. This CDR3 region has 14 residues. With V trimmed by 5 bases and J by 5 bases, 9 bases remained unmatched. Germline CDR1 is DFQATT and CDR2 is SNEGSKA (reference sequence). This chain's CDR3 is CSAAGAGGRETQYF. DNA for the CDR3: TGCAGTGCTGCTGGAGCGGGGGGTAGGGAGACCCAGTACTTC.

This clonotype showed up many times. The chain uses TRBV27 and TRBJ2-3; no clear D gene. Trimming cost V 7 bases and J 2 bases, with 7 bases left between them. CDR1 and CDR2 (germline): MNHEY, SMNVEV (reference sequence). The CDR3 is made up of 12 amino acids. The CDR3 here is CASNPITDTQYF. In DNA form, the CDR3 reads TGTGCCAGCAACCCAATCACAGATACGCAGTATTTT.

This clonotype was picked up many times. The chain recombines TRBV6-5 with TRBJ1-1, with a weak D call TRBD1 (6 bases). The germline CDR1 and CDR2 sequences are MNHEY and SVGAGI. CDR3 length: 14 residues. Trimming took off 2 bases at V and 3 bases at J, with 10 bases between the two ends. The CDR3 region is CASSYTGRDTEAFF. The CDR3 nucleotides read TGTGCCAGCAGTTACACAGGGAGGGACACTGAAGCTTTCTTT.

This rearrangement joins TRBV20-1 to TRBJ2-2; 9 bases agree with TRBD1. The CDR3 consists of 14 residues. Per germline, CDR1 DFQATT and CDR2 SNEGSKA (reference sequence). V trimming: 6 bases; J trimming: 0 bases; junction bases outside the gene matches: 2. DNA of the CDR3: TGCAGTGCCAGGGACAGGGCGAACACCGGGGAGCTGTTTTTT. Its translation: CSARDRANTGELFF.

This clonotype was seen many times. This chain joins TRBV7-2 and TRBJ1-1; D perhaps matches TRBD1 (6 bases). The germline V and J ends were trimmed by 4 bases and 8 bases, with 17 bases remaining between them. Germline CDR1 is SGHTA and CDR2 is FQGNSA. There are 14 residues in the CDR3. CDR3 sequence: CASSSLHQDREAFF. The CDR3 DNA sequence: TGTGCCAGCAGCTCCCTTCACCAAGACAGGGAAGCTTTCTTT.

In its sample, this clonotype was seen a few times. CDR3 region: CASSFSPGGLTEAFF. The CDR3, as DNA: TGCGCCAGCAGCTTTTCTCCAGGGGGCCTCACTGAAGCTTTCTTT. The chain recombines TRBV5-1 with TRBJ1-1; 8 positions agree with TRBD1. V shed 2 bases and J 4 bases; nucleotides not matched to a gene: 7. The germline V gene has CDR1 SGHRS and CDR2 YFSETQ. The CDR3 extends over 15 amino acids.

At least ten counts were recorded for this clonotype. This chain joins TRBV11-2 and TRBJ2-2; 7 nucleotides match TRBD2. The length of the CDR3 is 14 residues. With 2 bases clipped from V and 5 bases from J, the junction kept 2 bases outside the gene matches. Germline V gene data show CDR1 as SGHAT and CDR2 as FQNNGV. For the CDR3, the DNA is TGTGCCAGCAGCTTATGGGAGGGGACCGGGGAGCTGTTTTTT. Encoded protein: CASSLWEGTGELFF.

This clonotype appeared a few times. The chain uses TRBV7-8 and TRBJ2-5; D is undetermined. CDR1 is SGHVS and CDR2 is FQNEAQ in the germline V gene. With 1 base removed from V and 0 bases from J, the gap between germline ends came to 6 bases. The length of the CDR3 is 14 residues. The CDR3 sequence: CASSLDLYQETQYF. The CDR3, as DNA: TGTGCCAGCAGCTTAGATCTGTACCAAGAGACCCAGTACTTC.

This clonotype was counted ten times or more. The gene calls are TRBV5-1 and TRBJ2-4; 7 bases agree with TRBD1. CDR3 length equals 15 residues. The germline CDR1 and CDR2 sequences are SGHRS and YFSETQ. V was pared by 3 bases and J by 6 bases, with 9 bases of the junction left unmatched. The CDR3 nucleotides read TGCGCCAGCAGCTGGGCCAGGGGGAACGCAAACATTCAGTACTTC. Amino acids: CASSWARGNANIQYF.

V is TRBV19 and J is TRBJ1-5; TRBD1 aligns across 8 bases. The CDR3 covers 15 residues. From germline, CDR1 is LNHDA and CDR2 SQIVND (reference sequence). V dropped 1 base and J dropped 7; count of bases not matched to a gene: 6. CDR3 loop: CASSIGTGRNQPQHF. The CDR3 DNA reads as TGTGCCAGTAGTATAGGGACAGGGCGAAACCAGCCCCAGCATTTT.

The chain joins TRBV4-2 to TRBJ1-1, with a weak D call TRBD1 (6 bases). The germline V gene encodes CDR1 LGHNA and CDR2 YNFKEQ. The CDR3 totals 14 residues. Trimming pared 0 bases from V and 3 bases from J, leaving 8 bases between. The CDR3 sequence: CASSQDRTDTEAFF. CDR3 in DNA: TGTGCCAGCAGCCAAGATCGGACAGACACTGAAGCTTTCTTT.

The chain is built from TRBV4-1 and TRBJ2-7; D is uncertain. Germline V gene sequence: CDR1 MGHRA, CDR2 YSYEKL. V was trimmed by 4 bases and J by 3 bases, leaving 19 bases between them. The CDR3 is 16 amino acids. Here the CDR3 reads CASSPLSLQSGYEQYF. The CDR3, as DNA: TGCGCCAGCAGCCCTCTGTCGTTACAGTCGGGCTACGAGCAGTACTTC.

J is TRBJ2-3 and V is TRBV20-1, with D uncertain. CDR1 DFQATT and CDR2 SNEGSKA come from the germline V gene (reference sequence). The ends were cut back, 3 bases at V and 3 bases at J, with 13 bases in the middle. The CDR3 is 14 residues long. The CDR3 is CSASTPHGTDTQYF. CDR3 DNA sequence: TGCAGTGCTAGTACCCCCCACGGGACAGATACGCAGTATTTT.

The chain carries TRBV6-2 or TRBV6-3 and TRBJ2-3; possible D gene TRBD2, 5 bases. The ends were cut back, 8 bases at V and 0 bases at J, with 15 bases in the middle. CDR3 length equals 15 residues. Germline V CDR1 and CDR2: MNHEY, SVGEGT. CDR3 sequence reads: CASDSAHVSTDTQYF. As DNA, the CDR3 is TGTGCCAGCGATAGCGCTCATGTAAGCACAGATACGCAGTATTTT.

V gene TRBV18 combines with J gene TRBJ2-3; possibly TRBD2 for D (6 bases). Germline V gene data show CDR1 as KGHSH and CDR2 as LQKENI. Deletions cut 2 bases from V and 1 base from J, with 10 bases between. The CDR3 spans 15 residues. DNA for the CDR3: TGTGCCAGCTCACCAAGGGACTCGCGCACAGATACGCAGTATTTT. This gives the protein CASSPRDSRTDTQYF.

This rearrangement joins TRBV7-9 to TRBJ1-4; D is ambiguous. CDR3 length: 16 amino acids. Looked up from germline, CDR1 is SEHNR and CDR2 is FQNEAQ (reference sequence). The germline V and J ends were trimmed by 5 bases and 6 bases, with 19 bases remaining between them. CDR3 amino acids: CASSHAHGKPDEKLFF. CDR3 sequence (DNA): TGTGCCAGCAGCCACGCCCACGGGAAACCGGATGAAAAACTGTTTTTT.